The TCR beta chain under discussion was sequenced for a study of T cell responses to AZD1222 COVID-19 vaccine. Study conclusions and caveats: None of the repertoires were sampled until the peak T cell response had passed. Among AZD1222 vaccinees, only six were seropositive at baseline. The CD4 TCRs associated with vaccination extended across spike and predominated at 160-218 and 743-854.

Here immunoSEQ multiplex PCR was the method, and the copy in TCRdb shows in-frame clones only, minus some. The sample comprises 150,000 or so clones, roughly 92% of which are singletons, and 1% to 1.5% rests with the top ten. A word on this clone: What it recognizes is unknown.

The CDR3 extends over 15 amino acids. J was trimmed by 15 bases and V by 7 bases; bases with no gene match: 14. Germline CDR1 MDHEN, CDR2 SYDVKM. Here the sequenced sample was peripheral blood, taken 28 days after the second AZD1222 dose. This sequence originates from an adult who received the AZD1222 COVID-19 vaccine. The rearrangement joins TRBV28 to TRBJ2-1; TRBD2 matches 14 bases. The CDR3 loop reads CASIGGGTSGRYWFF. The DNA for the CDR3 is TGTGCCAGCATTGGGGGGGGGACTAGCGGGAGATATTGGTTCTTC.